This T cell receptor beta chain was retrieved from a study of PD-1 blockade in classical Hodgkin lymphoma. Comment on this clone: The antigen remains unidentified.

CDR3 length: 16 amino acids. Trimming removed 3 bases at V and 0 bases at J, with 17 bases between. Germline values: CDR1 GTSNPN, CDR2 SVGIG (reference sequence). The study, taken as a whole, reports: Nothing has yet pinned down what causes the repertoire differences, possibly disease activity or prior therapy. Unlike CD8+ TCR diversity, which did not rise significantly by C4D1, CD4+ TCR diversity did. Complete responders matched newly diagnosed patients in baseline diversity.

Sequencing used immunoSEQ multiplex PCR; TCRdb keeps in-frame clones, though not all of them. The sample carries 40,000 or so clones, over 70% recorded once. Brentuximab vedotin exposure varied among the patients, all of whom had relapsed after autologous stem cell transplantation. This receptor was identified in a human donor with classical Hodgkin lymphoma. The rearrangement uses TRBV30 and TRBJ1-1; D is unclear. This specimen was peripheral blood mononuclear cells (PBMCs), taken at baseline. The CDR3 loop is CAWSPAAVLMNTEAFF. Written as DNA, the CDR3 is TGTGCCTGGAGCCCGGCGGCGGTTCTTATGAACACTGAAGCTTTCTTT. The full variable domain, with the rest looked up from reference TRBV30 and TRBJ1-1, is SQTIHQWPATLVQPVGSPLSLECTVEGTSNPNLYWYRQAAGRGLQLLFYSVGIGQISSEVPQNLSASRPQDRQFILSSKKLLLSDSGFYLCAWSPAAVLMNTEAFFGQGTRLTVV.